The 30 T cell receptor beta chains below were found in one sample sequenced in a study of cytomegalovirus exposure and HLA in healthy donors. Primers included in the PCR were 60 Vbeta and 13 Jbeta primers. Assay: immunoSEQ multiplex PCR; the TCRdb copy retains only in-frame clones and omits some. The sample yields 150,000 to 200,000 clones, about 72% seen once. The specimen was PBMCs. The receptors stem from a girl aged 5 to 17 in good health and CMV-seronegative.

This chain joins TRBV10-3 and TRBJ2-3; the D gene is possibly TRBD1 (5 bases). V lost 0 bases and J lost 2, with 12 bases in between. Germline loops: CDR1 ENHRY, CDR2 SYGVKD. The CDR3 loop spans 16 amino acids. DNA for the CDR3: TGTGCCATCAGTGAGTCGACAGAACCGAACACAGATACGCAGTATTTT. Translating gives CAISESTEPNTDTQYF.

CDR3 amino acids: CASSLGLAGGAYNEQFF. As DNA, the CDR3 is TGTGCCAGCAGCTTAGGACTAGCGGGGGGGGCCTACAATGAGCAGTTCTTC. The V and J genes are TRBV11-3 and TRBJ2-1, with 14 nucleotides matching TRBD2. This CDR3 is built from 17 residues. Trimming removed 1 base from V and 2 bases from J; junction bases left unmatched: 1. CDR1 SGHNT and CDR2 YENEEA come from the germline V gene.

This clone turned up a few times. Different DNA sequences within this sample yield the same CDR3. The chain uses TRBV29-1 and TRBJ1-1; the match to TRBD1 covers 9 bases. Germline CDR1 SQVTM, CDR2 ANQGSEA. After removal of 6 bases from V and 2 bases from J, the junction contained 1 base not matched to a gene. This CDR3 has 12 amino acids. The CDR3 DNA is TGCAGCGTGGGACAGGGAAACACTGAAGCTTTCTTT. This codes for CSVGQGNTEAFF.

The chain combines TRBV2 with TRBJ2-2; maybe TRBD1 (6 bases). The CDR3 runs 15 residues. Looked up from germline, CDR1 is SNHLY and CDR2 is FYNNEI. V was pared by 6 bases and J by 5 bases, with 16 bases between. As DNA, the CDR3 is TGTGCCAGCAGGCCGGGACATTTGGGAACCGGGGAGCTGTTTTTT. Encoded protein: CASRPGHLGTGELFF. Combining the CDR3 with reference TRBV2 and TRBJ2-2 gives the whole variable domain EPEVTQTPSHQVTQMGQEVILRCVPISNHLYFYWYRQILGQKVEFLVSFYNNEISEKSEIFDDQFSVERPDGSNFTLKIRSTKLEDSAMYFCASRPGHLGTGELFFGEGSRLTVL.

This chain uses TRBV7-9 with TRBJ1-1; D uncertain. CDR1 SEHNR and CDR2 FQNEAQ come from the germline V gene (reference sequence). The V end was cut by 5 bases, the J end by 5 bases, with 18 bases between. The CDR3 contains 15 residues. The CDR3 here is CASSPSPGMRTEAFF. Written as DNA, the CDR3 is TGTGCCAGCAGCCCCTCGCCCGGAATGAGGACTGAAGCTTTCTTT.

The J gene is TRBJ1-2, the V gene TRBV18, with D tentatively TRBD1 (6 bases). Germline CDR1 reads KGHSH; CDR2 reads LQKENI. Trimming took 3 bases from V and 6 from J, leaving 8 bases between them. This CDR3 is 12 amino acids long. CDR3 DNA: TGTGCCAGCTCACCCCCAGGGGATGGCTACACCTTC. Translating gives CASSPPGDGYTF.

The V gene is TRBV7-9, the J gene TRBJ2-7; 7 bases agree with TRBD1. In germline, CDR1 is SEHNR, CDR2 FQNEAQ (reference sequence). Germline trimming cut 4 bases from V and 0 bases from J; bases unmatched to any gene: 9. CDR3 length: 16 amino acids. The CDR3 sequence: CASSWVKQGSSYEQYF. The CDR3 nucleotides read TGTGCCAGCAGCTGGGTGAAACAGGGGAGCTCCTACGAGCAGTACTTC.

The chain joins TRBV5-1 to TRBJ1-2; TRBD1 agrees at 9 bases. The CDR3 covers 16 residues. From germline, CDR1 is SGHRS and CDR2 YFSETQ. The ends lost 4 bases at V and 6 bases at J; junction bases unmatched: 13. CDR3 bases: TGCGCCAGCAGCCCGGTACAGGGGGCAAAAACCAATGGCTACACCTTC. Its translation is CASSPVQGAKTNGYTF. The variable domain in full, completed from reference TRBV5-1 and TRBJ1-2, reads KAGVTQTPRYLIKTRGQQVTLSCSPISGHRSVSWYQQTPGQGLQFLFEYFSETQRNKGNFPGRFSGRQFSNSRSEMNVSTLELGDSALYLCASSPVQGAKTNGYTFGSGTRLTVV.

The chain uses TRBV27 and TRBJ1-4; D uncertain. Germline V CDR1 and CDR2: MNHEY, SMNVEV (reference sequence). Trimming stripped 3 bases from V and 3 bases from J, with 8 bases between. The CDR3 length is 14 residues. CDR3 region: CASSFGVPNEKLFF. The DNA of the CDR3 is TGTGCCAGCAGTTTCGGGGTTCCTAATGAAAAACTGTTTTTT.

This clone appeared a few times. The rearrangement links TRBV18 to TRBJ2-2, with D tentatively TRBD2 (7 bases). This CDR3 region has 16 residues. Germline values: CDR1 KGHSH, CDR2 LQKENI. The V end lost 2 bases, the J end lost 5 bases, and 15 bases lay between the germline ends. Here the CDR3 DNA reads TGTGCCAGCTCACCATTGGCGGGGGCTGAGACCGGGGAGCTGTTTTTT. It yields the protein CASSPLAGAETGELFF.

The rearrangement links TRBV2 to TRBJ2-5, with TRBD2 as a possible D gene (6 bases). V was pared by 7 bases and J by 2 bases, with 11 bases between. Looked up from germline, CDR1 is SNHLY and CDR2 is FYNNEI. The CDR3 has 13 residues. CDR3 DNA sequence: TGTGCCAGCATCCGGGACTTGCAAGAGACCCAGTACTTC. Translating it yields CASIRDLQETQYF.

The V call is TRBV2, the J call TRBJ1-1, with a tentative D call TRBD1 (6 bases). The CDR3 runs to 13 residues. The V gene's germline CDR1 is SNHLY and CDR2 FYNNEI. V lost 7 bases to trimming and J lost 4 bases, with 13 bases between them. CDR3 sequence reads: CASNSNRVTEAFF. The CDR3 nucleotides are TGTGCCAGCAATAGTAACAGGGTCACTGAAGCTTTCTTT.

J is TRBJ1-6 and V is TRBV6-1; weak D call: TRBD1 (5 bases). This CDR3 has 14 residues. The germline V gene encodes CDR1 MNHNS and CDR2 SASEGT. With 7 bases removed from V and 5 bases from J, the gap between germline ends came to 12 bases. This chain's CDR3 is CASNELGDNSPLHF. The DNA of the CDR3 is TGTGCCAGCAACGAATTAGGGGATAATTCACCCCTCCACTTT.

This sequence joins TRBV5-4 and TRBJ2-3, with TRBD1 matching over 8 bases. Trimming at V came to 4 bases and at J to 4 bases, leaving 8 bases not matched to a gene. The germline gives CDR1 SGHNT, CDR2 YYREEE (reference sequence). This CDR3 is built from 15 residues. The CDR3 sequence is CASSHGQGQSDTQYF. CDR3 nucleotides: TGTGCCAGCAGCCATGGACAGGGTCAGTCAGATACGCAGTATTTT.

This clone was found once. The chain recombines TRBV6-5 with TRBJ1-1; a possible D gene is TRBD1 (6 bases). The CDR3 is made up of 15 amino acids. Germline CDR1 is MNHEY and CDR2 is SVGAGI. Deletions cut 6 bases from V and 8 bases from J, with 22 bases between. The CDR3 protein is CASSETGTLSLEAFF. The CDR3 region has the DNA TGTGCCAGCAGCGAAACAGGGACGCTTTCTCTCGAAGCTTTCTTT.

The V call is TRBV5-4, the J call TRBJ1-1, with D unresolved. V lost 7 bases, J lost 7 bases, and 17 bases lay in between. Germline assignment: CDR1 SGHNT and CDR2 YYREEE (reference sequence). The CDR3 has 13 amino acids. DNA of the CDR3: TGTGCCAGCGGTGGCAGGAGTGGGAGTGAAGCTTTCTTT. Translation gives CASGGRSGSEAFF. The variable domain in full, with the rest retrieved from reference TRBV5-4 and TRBJ1-1, is ETGVTQSPTHLIKTRGQQVTLRCSSQSGHNTVSWYQQALGQGPQFIFQYYREEENGRGNFPPRFSGLQFPNYSSELNVNALELDDSALYLCASGGRSGSEAFFGQGTRLTVV.

This clone was picked up one time. The chain employs TRBV5-1 and TRBJ1-4, with D maybe TRBD1 (5 bases). Germline-derived CDR1 and CDR2 are SGHRS and YFSETQ. The CDR3 extends over 13 amino acids. The V end was cut by 0 bases, the J end by 7 bases, with 7 bases between. The chain's CDR3 is CASSLGQREKLFF. The DNA of the CDR3 is TGCGCCAGCAGCTTGGGACAGCGTGAAAAACTGTTTTTT.

The table lists this clone with a few counts. The chain carries TRBV14 and TRBJ1-1; no firm D call. The V end was cut by 1 base, the J end by 7 bases, with 4 bases between. The germline CDR1 and CDR2 sequences are SGHDN and FVKESK. The length of the CDR3 is 11 residues. DNA of the CDR3: TGTGCCAGCAGCCAAGGACATGAAGCTTTCTTT. Translated, it gives CASSQGHEAFF.

The V and J genes are TRBV5-1 and TRBJ2-5, with 11 bases matching TRBD2. With 2 bases clipped from V and 1 base from J, the junction kept 7 bases outside the gene matches. Germline V gene data show CDR1 as SGHRS and CDR2 as YFSETQ. This CDR3 contains 17 residues. CDR3 nucleotides: TGCGCCAGCAGCTTTACCCCCCTAGCGGGGGGCCAAGAGACCCAGTACTTC. This sequence encodes CASSFTPLAGGQETQYF.

This chain uses TRBV30 with TRBJ1-2, with D possibly being TRBD1 (6 bases). V was trimmed by 2 bases and J by 7 bases, leaving 20 bases between them. In germline, CDR1 is GTSNPN, CDR2 SVGIG (reference sequence). This CDR3 comprises 15 residues. The CDR3 loop is CAWSLRAQGSGGYTF. The CDR3 nucleotides are TGTGCCTGGAGTTTGAGGGCTCAGGGGTCAGGTGGCTACACCTTC.

The chain carries TRBV4-1 and TRBJ1-5; maybe TRBD1 (5 bases). Germline lookup yields CDR1 MGHRA and CDR2 YSYEKL. Deletions cut 5 bases from V and 2 bases from J, with 13 bases between. The length of the CDR3 is 15 residues. The CDR3 nucleotides read TGCGCCAGCAGCACTCAGGGTGCGGGCAATCAGCCCCAGCATTTT. Translating gives CASSTQGAGNQPQHF.

The chain links TRBV4-1 to TRBJ1-2; TRBD1 matches 7 bases. CDR1 is MGHRA and CDR2 is YSYEKL in the germline V gene. The length of the CDR3 is 16 residues. V shed 3 bases and J 8 bases; nucleotides not matched to a gene: 15. The CDR3 reads CASSHPPSTGSRGYTF. In DNA, the CDR3 is TGCGCCAGCAGCCATCCTCCCTCGACAGGGAGCAGGGGCTACACCTTC.

This clone showed up just a few times. This chain connects TRBV5-4 to TRBJ2-5; perhaps TRBD2 as D (6 bases). CDR1 and CDR2 (germline): SGHNT, YYREEE (reference sequence). V was clipped by 6 bases and J by 4 bases, with 13 bases between them. The CDR3 sequence is 13 residues long. The CDR3 spells CASNPQGGETQYF. In nucleotides, the CDR3 is TGTGCCAGCAACCCTCAGGGAGGAGAGACCCAGTACTTC.

The chain employs TRBV19 and TRBJ2-5; 8 bases are a match to TRBD2. Per the germline V gene, CDR1 is LNHDA and CDR2 is SQIVND (reference sequence). Trimming cost V 5 bases and J 5 bases; bases outside gene matches: 13. The CDR3 extends over 16 amino acids. The CDR3: CASSPIGAGARETQYF. The CDR3, as DNA: TGTGCCAGTAGTCCCATTGGAGCGGGGGCGAGGGAGACCCAGTACTTC.

This clone was seen more than once but under ten times. The chain combines TRBV9 with TRBJ1-1; a weak D match, TRBD1 (5 bases). Trimming took off 3 bases at V and 12 bases at J, with 21 bases between the two ends. The CDR3 has 14 amino acids. Germline CDR1 and CDR2: SGDLS and YYNGEE. CDR3 residues: CASSALTGVGVPFF. Written as DNA, the CDR3 is TGTGCCAGCAGCGCCTTAACGGGGGTAGGTGTACCTTTCTTT.

The chain links TRBV13 to TRBJ1-2; a weak D match, TRBD1 (6 bases). V dropped 5 bases and J dropped 7 bases, with 23 bases sitting between them. The germline V gene has CDR1 PRHDT and CDR2 FYEKMQ (reference sequence). The CDR3 extends over 16 amino acids. The DNA for the CDR3 is TGTGCCAGCAGCCACCGCAACAGGGAAATGGGTGGTGGCTACACCTTC. It codes for CASSHRNREMGGGYTF.

The chain couples TRBV2 to TRBJ2-3, with 11 bases lining up with TRBD1. Germline V gene data show CDR1 as SNHLY and CDR2 as FYNNEI. This CDR3 is built from 15 residues. J gave up 3 bases and V 9 bases, and 8 bases lay outside the gene matches. CDR3 sequence (DNA): TGTGCCAGTAGACTGGGACAGGGGGAAACAGATACGCAGTATTTT. Translation: CASRLGQGETDTQYF.

V usage is TRBV19 and J usage is TRBJ1-3, with TRBD1 matching over 7 bases. V shed 7 bases and J 2 bases; nucleotides not matched to a gene: 2. The germline CDR1 and CDR2 sequences are LNHDA and SQIVND (reference sequence). CDR3 length: 13 amino acids. This chain's CDR3 is CASMRGPGNTIYF. The CDR3, as DNA: TGTGCCAGTATGAGGGGGCCTGGAAACACCATATATTTT.

The genes are TRBV5-1 and TRBJ1-1; 9 bases fit TRBD1. The CDR3 runs 15 residues. The V and J ends lost 3 bases and 4 bases, in that order; junction bases with no gene match: 7. Germline V gene data show CDR1 as SGHRS and CDR2 as YFSETQ. The CDR3 nucleotides read TGCGCCAGCAGCTCGGACAGGGGTGGCCTCACTGAAGCTTTCTTT. This gives the protein CASSSDRGGLTEAFF. Using reference TRBV5-1 and TRBJ1-1 for the parts outside the CDR3, the full variable domain is KAGVTQTPRYLIKTRGQQVTLSCSPISGHRSVSWYQQTPGQGLQFLFEYFSETQRNKGNFPGRFSGRQFSNSRSEMNVSTLELGDSALYLCASSSDRGGLTEAFFGQGTRLTVV.

V and J are TRBV7-9 and TRBJ1-1; possibly TRBD1 for D (5 bases). This CDR3 has 18 residues. Trimming stripped 0 bases from V and 0 bases from J, with 17 bases between. CDR1 and CDR2 (germline): SEHNR, FQNEAQ (reference sequence). CDR3 residues: CASSLAGTYPRVNTEAFF. DNA of the CDR3: TGTGCCAGCAGCTTAGCAGGGACTTACCCTCGAGTGAACACTGAAGCTTTCTTT.